The present T cell receptor beta chain was sequenced within a study of blood T cell repertoires in COVID-19. Study-wide context: Acute-phase and convalescent COVID-19 samples originated in the United States, Italy and Spain. The analysed material was cDNA or gDNA that came from T cells, B-cell-depleted T cells, or PBMCs.

How the authors handled the data: Nucleated cell number was recorded as an estimate derived from reference gene primer amplification. The protocol was immunoSEQ multiplex PCR, while the TCRdb copy is restricted to in-frame clones and leaves out a portion. Clone size and the V and J calls come from that table; the DNA yielded D and trimming. The table shows 90,000 or so clones, with approximately 86% occurring only once. Details on this clone: Compared with germline, one end of the junction differs, possibly owing to a read error.

The CDR3 runs to 13 residues. V gene TRBV12-3 or TRBV12-4 combines with J gene TRBJ2-7; D perhaps matches TRBD2 (5 bases). Input material: peripheral blood. The TCR was taken from a man older than 75 with active or convalescent COVID-19. In DNA form, the CDR3 reads TGTGCCAGCTGTTTTGCGGGCCAACGCCAGCAGTACTTC. Encoded protein: CASCFAGQRQQYF.